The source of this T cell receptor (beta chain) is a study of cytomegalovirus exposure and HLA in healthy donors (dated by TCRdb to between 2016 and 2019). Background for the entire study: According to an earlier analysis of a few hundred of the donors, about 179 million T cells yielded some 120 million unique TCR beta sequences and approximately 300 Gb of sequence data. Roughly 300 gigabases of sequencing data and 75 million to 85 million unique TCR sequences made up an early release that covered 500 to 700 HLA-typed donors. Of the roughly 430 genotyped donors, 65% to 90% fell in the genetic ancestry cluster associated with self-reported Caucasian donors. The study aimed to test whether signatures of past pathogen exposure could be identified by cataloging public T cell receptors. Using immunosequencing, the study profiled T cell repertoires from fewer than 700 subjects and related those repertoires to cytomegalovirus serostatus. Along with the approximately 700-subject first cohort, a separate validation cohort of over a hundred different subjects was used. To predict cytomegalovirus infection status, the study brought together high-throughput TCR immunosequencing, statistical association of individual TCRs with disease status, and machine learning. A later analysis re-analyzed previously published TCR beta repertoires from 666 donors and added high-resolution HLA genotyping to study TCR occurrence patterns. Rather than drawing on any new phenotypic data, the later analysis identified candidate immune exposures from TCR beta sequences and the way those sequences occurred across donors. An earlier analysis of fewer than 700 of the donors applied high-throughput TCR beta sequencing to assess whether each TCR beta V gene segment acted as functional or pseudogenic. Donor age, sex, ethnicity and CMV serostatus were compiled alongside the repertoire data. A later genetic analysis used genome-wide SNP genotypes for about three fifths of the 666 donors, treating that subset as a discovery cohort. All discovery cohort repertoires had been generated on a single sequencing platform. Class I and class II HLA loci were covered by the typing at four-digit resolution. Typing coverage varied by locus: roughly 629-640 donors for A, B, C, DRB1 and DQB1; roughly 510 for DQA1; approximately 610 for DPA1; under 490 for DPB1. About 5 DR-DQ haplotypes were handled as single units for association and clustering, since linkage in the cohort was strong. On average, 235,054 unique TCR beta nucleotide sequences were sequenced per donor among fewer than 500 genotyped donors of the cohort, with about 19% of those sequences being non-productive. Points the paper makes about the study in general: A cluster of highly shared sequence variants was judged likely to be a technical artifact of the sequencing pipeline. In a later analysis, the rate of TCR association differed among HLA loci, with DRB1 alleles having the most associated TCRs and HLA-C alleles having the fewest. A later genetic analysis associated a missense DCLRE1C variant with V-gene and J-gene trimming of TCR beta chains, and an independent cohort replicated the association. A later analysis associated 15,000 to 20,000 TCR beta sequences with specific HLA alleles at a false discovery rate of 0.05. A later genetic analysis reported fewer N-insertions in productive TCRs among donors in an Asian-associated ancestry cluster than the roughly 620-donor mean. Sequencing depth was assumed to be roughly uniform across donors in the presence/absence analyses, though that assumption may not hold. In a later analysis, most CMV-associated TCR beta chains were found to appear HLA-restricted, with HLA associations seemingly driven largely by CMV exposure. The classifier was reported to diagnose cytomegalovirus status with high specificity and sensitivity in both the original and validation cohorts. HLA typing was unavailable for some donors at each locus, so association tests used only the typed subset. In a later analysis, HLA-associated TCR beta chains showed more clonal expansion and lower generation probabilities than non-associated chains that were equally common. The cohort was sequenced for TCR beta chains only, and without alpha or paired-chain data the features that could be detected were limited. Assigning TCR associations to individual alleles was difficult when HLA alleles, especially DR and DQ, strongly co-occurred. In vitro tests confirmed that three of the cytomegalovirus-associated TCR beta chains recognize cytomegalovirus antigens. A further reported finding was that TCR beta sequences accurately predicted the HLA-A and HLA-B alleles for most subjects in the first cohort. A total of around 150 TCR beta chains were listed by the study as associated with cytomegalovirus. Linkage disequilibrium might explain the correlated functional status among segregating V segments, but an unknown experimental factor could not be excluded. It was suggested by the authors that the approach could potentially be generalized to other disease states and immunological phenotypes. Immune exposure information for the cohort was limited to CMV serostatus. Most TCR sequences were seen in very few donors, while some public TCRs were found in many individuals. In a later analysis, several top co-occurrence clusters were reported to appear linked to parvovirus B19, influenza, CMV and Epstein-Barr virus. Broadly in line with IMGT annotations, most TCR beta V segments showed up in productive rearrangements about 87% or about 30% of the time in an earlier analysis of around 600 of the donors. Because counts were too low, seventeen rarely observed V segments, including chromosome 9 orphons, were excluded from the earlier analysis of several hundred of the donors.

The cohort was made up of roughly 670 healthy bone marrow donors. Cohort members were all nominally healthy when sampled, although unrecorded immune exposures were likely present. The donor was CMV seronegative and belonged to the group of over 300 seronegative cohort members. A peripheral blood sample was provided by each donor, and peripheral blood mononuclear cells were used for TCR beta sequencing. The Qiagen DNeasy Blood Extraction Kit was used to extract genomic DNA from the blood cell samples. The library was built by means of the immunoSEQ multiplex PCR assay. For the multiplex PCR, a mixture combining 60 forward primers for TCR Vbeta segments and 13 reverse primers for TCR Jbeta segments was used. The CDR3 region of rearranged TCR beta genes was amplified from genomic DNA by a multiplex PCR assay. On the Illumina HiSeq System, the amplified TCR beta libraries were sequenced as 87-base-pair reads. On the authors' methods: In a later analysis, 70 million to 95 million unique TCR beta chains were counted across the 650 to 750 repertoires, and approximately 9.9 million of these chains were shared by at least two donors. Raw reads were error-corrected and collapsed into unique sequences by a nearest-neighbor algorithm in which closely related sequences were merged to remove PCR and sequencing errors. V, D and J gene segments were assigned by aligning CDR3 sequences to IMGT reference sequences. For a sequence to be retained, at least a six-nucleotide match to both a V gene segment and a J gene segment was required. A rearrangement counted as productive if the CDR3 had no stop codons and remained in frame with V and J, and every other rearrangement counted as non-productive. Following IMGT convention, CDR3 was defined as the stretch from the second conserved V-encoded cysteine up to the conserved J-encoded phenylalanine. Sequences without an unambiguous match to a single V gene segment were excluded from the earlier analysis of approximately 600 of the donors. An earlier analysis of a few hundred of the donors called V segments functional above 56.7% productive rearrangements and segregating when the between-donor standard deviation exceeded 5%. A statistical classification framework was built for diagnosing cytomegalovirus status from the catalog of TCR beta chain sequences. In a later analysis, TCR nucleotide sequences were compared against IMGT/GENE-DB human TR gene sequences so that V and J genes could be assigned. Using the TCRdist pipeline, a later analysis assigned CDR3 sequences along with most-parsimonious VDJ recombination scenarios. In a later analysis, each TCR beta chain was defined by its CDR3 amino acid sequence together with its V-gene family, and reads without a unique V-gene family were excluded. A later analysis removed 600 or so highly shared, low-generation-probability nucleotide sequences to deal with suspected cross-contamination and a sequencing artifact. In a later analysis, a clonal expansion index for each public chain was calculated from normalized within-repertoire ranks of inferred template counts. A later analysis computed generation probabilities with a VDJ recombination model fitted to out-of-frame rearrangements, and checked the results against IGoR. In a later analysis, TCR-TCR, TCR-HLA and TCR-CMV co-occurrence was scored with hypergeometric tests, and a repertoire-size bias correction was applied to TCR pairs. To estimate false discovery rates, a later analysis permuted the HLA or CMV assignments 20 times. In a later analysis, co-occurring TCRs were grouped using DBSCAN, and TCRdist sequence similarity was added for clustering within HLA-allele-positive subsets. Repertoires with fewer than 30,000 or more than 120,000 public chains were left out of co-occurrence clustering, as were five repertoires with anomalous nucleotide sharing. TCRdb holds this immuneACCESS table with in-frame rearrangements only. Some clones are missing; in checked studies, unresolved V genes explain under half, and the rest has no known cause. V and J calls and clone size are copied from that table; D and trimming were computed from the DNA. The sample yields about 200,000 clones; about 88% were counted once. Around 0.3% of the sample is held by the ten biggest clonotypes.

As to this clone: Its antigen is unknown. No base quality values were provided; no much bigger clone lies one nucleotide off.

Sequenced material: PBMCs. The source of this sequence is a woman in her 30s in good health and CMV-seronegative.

The CDR3 reads CASSWSGATSYEQYF. The nucleotide sequence reads TGCGCCAGCAGCTGGAGCGGGGCAACCTCCTACGAGCAGTACTTC. Recombination joined TRBV5-1 with TRBJ2-5, with 7 central nucleotides matching TRBD2. The end of the DNA aligns better with TRBJ2-7, so the J call may be wrong. From its cysteine to its phenylalanine, the CDR3 spans 15 amino acids. Only CDR3 DNA is held: 45 bases, read in frame from base 1. CDR1 SGHRS and CDR2 YFSETQ were looked up in the germline V gene.